One and the same sample provided the 5 T cell receptor beta chains below, sequenced in a study of identical twins. One entry per CDR3 protein, called by TCRdb with MiXCR from the 5' RACE reads. The sample lists about 390,000 distinct CDR3 sequences; approximately 8.7% were seen once. The sample consisted of naive T cells sorted from blood. These receptors were collected from a woman aged 50 to 60 in good health.

This clonotype was detected ten times or more. This chain links TRBV5-1 with TRBJ2-1; tentatively, D is TRBD2 (6 bases). Per the germline V gene, CDR1 is SGHRS and CDR2 is YFSETQ. This CDR3 is 15 amino acids long. V was cut by 0 bases and J by 4 bases, with 11 bases left in between. The CDR3 sequence is CASSLVGGNYNEQFF. DNA of the CDR3: TGCGCCAGCAGCTTGGTGGGCGGGAATTACAATGAGCAGTTCTTC.

This clonotype was counted only a few times. The chain couples TRBV11-2 to TRBJ2-1, with 7 bases identical to TRBD2. V gave up 4 bases and J gave up 8 bases; unmatched junction bases: 17. Per the germline V gene, CDR1 is SGHAT and CDR2 is FQNNGV. The CDR3 spans 17 residues. CDR3 nucleotide sequence: TGTGCCAGCAGCTGGGGGATGCGGGGAGGGCCTGTATATGAGCAGTTCTTC. Amino acid sequence: CASSWGMRGGPVYEQFF.

The V call is TRBV6-1, the J call TRBJ1-3, with D perhaps TRBD1 (6 bases). Germline CDR1 is MNHNS and CDR2 is SASEGT. Trimming stripped 6 bases from V and 4 bases from J, with 16 bases between. The CDR3 is 15 amino acids. CDR3 nucleotide sequence: TGTGCCAGCAGCCAAACACAGGGTGGCGGAAACACCATATATTTT. Translation: CASSQTQGGGNTIYF.

The CDR3 spells CASSLMARETQYF. The CDR3 bases are TGTGCCAGCAGCTTAATGGCACGTGAGACCCAGTACTTC. The gene calls are TRBV7-3 and TRBJ2-5; unclear D gene. Germline V gene data show CDR1 as SGHTA and CDR2 as FQGTGA. The V end lost 1 base, the J end lost 5 bases, and 8 bases lay between the germline ends. The CDR3 has 13 residues.

This chain connects TRBV2 to TRBJ2-7; no firm D call. The germline V gene encodes CDR1 SNHLY and CDR2 FYNNEI. The CDR3 runs to 14 residues. Trimming pared 7 bases from V and 0 bases from J, leaving 13 bases between. As DNA, the CDR3 is TGTGCCAGCAATAAAGTCCGGAGCTCCTACGAGCAGTACGTC. It is translated as CASNKVRSSYEQYV.